This T cell receptor (beta chain) was recorded in a study of CD4 T cells in relation to SARS-CoV-2 and coronaviruses. Study as a whole: ViraFEST: approximately 10-day antigen culture of PBMCs, then TCR beta CDR3 sequencing. Shared crossreactive spike epitopes were mapped to their HLA restriction.

Trimming cost V 4 bases and J 2 bases; bases outside gene matches: 8. Germline V lookup: CDR1 SGHTS, CDR2 YDEGEE. The CDR3 contains 16 residues. Unexposed donor CD4+ T cells date from about 2011-2018, before the COVID-19 pandemic. The cells were cultured for 10 days before CD4+ T cells were isolated. The protocol was immunoSEQ multiplex PCR, while the TCRdb copy is restricted to in-frame clones and leaves out a portion. The sample contains 20,000 to 25,000 clones, about 81% of which appear only once. This clone occurred a few times. Its antigen is not identified. The sequencing input was CD4+ T cells from PBMCs, cultured in vitro. The J gene is TRBJ1-3, the V gene TRBV5-8, with 8 bases that match TRBD1. The TCR originated in a human donor in good health. CDR3 nucleotides: TGTGCCAGCAGCCTGATGAGGGGACAGGCTGGAAACACCATATATTTT. Residues: CASSLMRGQAGNTIYF.